This paragraph covers one T cell receptor (beta chain) sequence. Its matching antigen is unknown. The sample originates from a study of cytomegalovirus exposure and HLA in healthy donors. Study-level findings and limits: V- and J-gene trimming of TCR beta was linked (in a later analysis) to a missense DCLRE1C variant. A previous analysis found most TCR beta V segments productive roughly 87% or roughly 30% of the time.

This CDR3 is 16 amino acids long. Per the germline V gene, CDR1 is SEHNR and CDR2 is FQNEAQ (reference sequence). The V segment lost 4 bases and the J segment 5 bases; nucleotides outside the gene matches: 7. In the PCR, 60 Vbeta and 13 Jbeta primers were used. Some clones are missing from TCRdb's copy, which holds only in-frame ones; the method was immunoSEQ multiplex PCR. This table holds roughly 100,000 clones. Material: PBMCs. The V and J genes are TRBV7-9 and TRBJ2-5; 13 nucleotides line up with TRBD2. The source of this sequence is a man in his forties in good health and CMV-seronegative. This CDR3 is CASSYRLAGGTETQYF. The CDR3 nucleotides read TGTGCCAGCAGCTATCGACTAGCGGGAGGTACGGAGACCCAGTACTTC.